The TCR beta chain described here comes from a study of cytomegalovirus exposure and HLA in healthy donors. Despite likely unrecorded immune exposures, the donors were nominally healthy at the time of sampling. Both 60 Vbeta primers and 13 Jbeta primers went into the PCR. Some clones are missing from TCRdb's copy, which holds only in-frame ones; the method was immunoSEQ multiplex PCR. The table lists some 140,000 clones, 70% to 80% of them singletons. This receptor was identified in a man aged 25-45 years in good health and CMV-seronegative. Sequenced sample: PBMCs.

This CDR3 is CASSLGPSTLDTQYF. The CDR3 nucleotides read TGTGCCAGCAGCTTAGGCCCGTCTACCTTGGATACGCAGTATTTT. The J gene is TRBJ2-3, the V gene TRBV7-9; no firm D call. The CDR3 sequence is 15 residues long. Per the germline V gene, CDR1 is SEHNR and CDR2 is FQNEAQ (reference sequence). V was pared by 1 base and J by 6 bases, with 14 bases between.